One and the same sample provided the 19 T cell receptor beta chains below, sequenced in a study of blood T cell repertoires in COVID-19. Data came from immunoSEQ multiplex PCR; TCRdb stores just in-frame clones and leaves some out. The sample holds around 15,000 clones, around 82% seen once. Sample: peripheral blood. The source is a human donor in a cohort sampled during active COVID-19.

CDR3 protein: CSASPSSGNQPQHF. The DNA of the CDR3 is TGCAGTGCTAGTCCCTCTTCGGGCAATCAGCCCCAGCATTTT. V gene TRBV20-1 combines with J gene TRBJ1-5, with D hard to call. CDR1 is DFQATT and CDR2 is SNEGSKA in the germline V gene (reference sequence). The V gene lost 3 bases and the J gene lost 2 bases, with 11 bases spanning the gap. The CDR3 contains 14 residues.

This sequence joins TRBV5-6 and TRBJ2-3; the D gene is possibly TRBD1 (5 bases). Germline V gives CDR1 SGHDT, CDR2 YYEEEE. V lost 0 bases and J 2 bases, leaving 10 bases between the germline ends. This CDR3 is built from 15 residues. The CDR3 nucleotides are TGTGCCAGCAGCTTGGGGCAGGGATACACAGATACGCAGTATTTT. Translation: CASSLGQGYTDTQYF.

The rearrangement links TRBV19 to TRBJ2-1, with D perhaps TRBD2 (6 bases). CDR1 and CDR2 (germline): LNHDA, SQIVND (reference sequence). Trimming removed 5 bases from V and 0 bases from J, with 17 bases in between. CDR3 length: 17 amino acids. This CDR3 reads CASSGGGAPSSYNEQFF. The CDR3 DNA follows: TGTGCCAGTAGTGGCGGCGGGGCGCCTAGCTCCTACAATGAGCAGTTCTTC.

The J gene is TRBJ2-5, the V gene TRBV5-1, with D possibly being TRBD1 (6 bases). Germline values: CDR1 SGHRS, CDR2 YFSETQ. The V end lost 1 base, the J end lost 1 base, and 11 bases lay between the germline ends. The CDR3 loop spans 15 amino acids. Written as DNA, the CDR3 is TGCGCCAGCAGCTTGTTCACAGGGCCCCAAGAGACCCAGTACTTC. It encodes CASSLFTGPQETQYF.

The chain has TRBV9 and TRBJ2-1; D may be TRBD1 (6 bases). The ends were cut back, 0 bases at V and 4 bases at J, with 11 bases in the middle. Germline CDR1 is SGDLS and CDR2 is YYNGEE. The CDR3 has 15 amino acids. The CDR3: CASSVGDTLYNEQFF. In DNA, the CDR3 is TGTGCCAGCAGCGTAGGGGACACCTTATACAATGAGCAGTTCTTC.

Comments on this clone: The sample carries other DNA sequences with the same CDR3. The CDR3 sequence: CSASSGHEAFF. The CDR3 DNA reads TGCAGTGCTAGCAGCGGTCATGAAGCTTTCTTT. The chain uses TRBV20-1 and TRBJ1-1; D is unresolved. V lost 3 bases, J lost 7 bases, and 9 bases lay in between. Germline assignment: CDR1 DFQATT and CDR2 SNEGSKA (reference sequence). The CDR3 runs to 11 residues.

The chain employs TRBV5-1 and TRBJ1-3, with D possibly matching TRBD1 (6 bases). Germline V gives CDR1 SGHRS, CDR2 YFSETQ. The CDR3 runs to 15 residues. Trimming left V 3 bases short and J 0 bases short, with 10 bases between. In DNA, the CDR3 is TGCGCCAGCAGCTGGGAAGGGGGCTCTGGAAACACCATATATTTT. It translates to CASSWEGGSGNTIYF.

CDR3 sequence reads: CASTSDHDSGNTIYF. CDR3 coding DNA: TGCGCCAGCACCTCAGATCACGACTCTGGAAACACCATATATTTT. The rearrangement joins TRBV5-1 to TRBJ1-3; D uncertain. The ends were cut back, 6 bases at V and 0 bases at J, with 13 bases in the middle. The germline V gene has CDR1 SGHRS and CDR2 YFSETQ. The CDR3 loop spans 15 amino acids.

The chain couples TRBV29-1 to TRBJ2-2; D gene unclear. Trimming removed 5 bases from V and 0 bases from J, with 7 bases in between. The CDR3 totals 13 residues. Germline V CDR1 and CDR2: SQVTM, ANQGSEA. The CDR3 protein is CSVSLTNTGELFF. The CDR3 DNA reads TGCAGCGTTTCCCTAACGAACACCGGGGAGCTGTTTTTT.

The chain recombines TRBV18 with TRBJ2-3; maybe TRBD1 (5 bases). In germline, CDR1 is KGHSH, CDR2 LQKENI. There are 14 residues in the CDR3. Trimming removed 3 bases at V and 4 bases at J, with 11 bases between. In DNA form, the CDR3 reads TGTGCCAGCTCACCTTCGACAGTCCCAGATACGCAGTATTTT. This gives the protein CASSPSTVPDTQYF.

The chain combines TRBV7-9 with TRBJ1-4; no definite D call. Germline loops: CDR1 SEHNR, CDR2 FQNEAQ (reference sequence). V was cut by 3 bases and J by 7 bases, with 12 bases left in between. CDR3 length: 14 amino acids. For the CDR3, the DNA is TGTGCCAGCAGCTTTGGCAGTTTTGGTGAAAAACTGTTTTTT. This sequence encodes CASSFGSFGEKLFF.

Only one count was recorded for this clone. J is TRBJ2-3 and V is TRBV5-6; 8 bases match TRBD2. The germline CDR1 and CDR2 sequences are SGHDT and YYEEEE. There are 18 residues in the CDR3. V was pared by 3 bases and J by 3 bases, with 15 bases of the junction left unmatched. The CDR3 loop is CASSSSRRLAFLTDTQYF. The DNA for the CDR3 is TGTGCCAGCAGCTCGTCCCGCCGACTAGCGTTCTTGACAGATACGCAGTATTTT. Full variable domain (outside the CDR3, taken from reference TRBV5-6 and TRBJ2-3): DAGVTQSPTHLIKTRGQQVTLRCSPKSGHDTVSWYQQALGQGPQFIFQYYEEEERQRGNFPDRFSGHQFPNYSSELNVNALLLGDSALYLCASSSSRRLAFLTDTQYFGPGTRLTVL.

This sequence joins TRBV7-3 and TRBJ2-1; 10 nucleotides align to TRBD1. The V and J ends lost 5 bases and 5 bases, in that order; junction bases with no gene match: 6. The CDR3 is made up of 15 amino acids. Germline CDR1 reads SGHTA; CDR2 reads FQGTGA. The CDR3 loop reads CASSMTGGHNNEQFF. The CDR3 nucleotides are TGTGCCAGCAGCATGACAGGGGGCCACAACAATGAGCAGTTCTTC.

The V gene is TRBV27, the J gene TRBJ1-4; 12 nucleotides line up with TRBD1. In germline, CDR1 is MNHEY, CDR2 SMNVEV (reference sequence). CDR3 length: 17 residues. Trimming removed 3 bases from V and 7 bases from J; junction bases left unmatched: 9. CDR3 sequence (DNA): TGTGCCAGCAGTTTCGGAATCCCGGGACAGGGGGCTGAAAAACTGTTTTTT. The encoded protein is CASSFGIPGQGAEKLFF. The full variable domain, rest sourced from reference TRBV27 and TRBJ1-4, is EAQVTQNPRYLITVTGKKLTVTCSQNMNHEYMSWYRQDPGLGLRQIYYSMNVEVTDKGDVPEGYKVSRKEKRNFPLILESPSPNQTSLYFCASSFGIPGQGAEKLFFGSGTQLSVL.

The rearrangement joins TRBV27 to TRBJ2-1; D gene ambiguous. V lost 3 bases and J 6 bases, leaving 9 bases between the germline ends. This CDR3 region has 13 residues. The germline V gene encodes CDR1 MNHEY and CDR2 SMNVEV (reference sequence). This CDR3 reads CASSLRGRNEQFF. CDR3 in DNA: TGTGCCAGCAGTTTGCGAGGTCGCAATGAGCAGTTCTTC.

The table lists this clone with a count of one. The chain carries TRBV7-2 and TRBJ2-3, with TRBD1 identical over 7 bases. Germline assignment: CDR1 SGHTA and CDR2 FQGNSA. This CDR3 comprises 15 residues. Losses at the gene ends were 8 bases for V and 5 bases for J; bases not matched to a gene: 13. CDR3 amino acids: CASGTSGTEGDTQYF. The CDR3 nucleotides are TGTGCCAGCGGAACCTCCGGGACAGAAGGAGATACGCAGTATTTT.

The CDR3 reads CASRRDLDNEQFF. The CDR3 nucleotides read TGTGCCAGCAGACGCGACCTAGACAATGAGCAGTTCTTC. V and J are TRBV7-9 and TRBJ2-1; no definite D call. The CDR3 has 13 residues. Germline loops: CDR1 SEHNR, CDR2 FQNEAQ (reference sequence). V was pared by 6 bases and J by 5 bases, with 11 bases between. The full variable domain, with the rest looked up from reference TRBV7-9 and TRBJ2-1, is DTGVSQNPRHKITKRGQNVTFRCDPISEHNRLYWYRQTLGQGPEFLTYFQNEAQLEKSRLLSDRFSAERPKGSFSTLEIQRTEQGDSAMYLCASRRDLDNEQFFGPGTRLTVL.

This chain connects TRBV5-6 to TRBJ2-7; D might be TRBD2 (5 bases). The CDR3 runs to 14 residues. The V gene lost 2 bases and the J gene lost 1 base, with 10 bases spanning the gap. Germline CDR1 and CDR2: SGHDT and YYEEEE. The CDR3 loop reads CASSLSGESYEQYF. Here the CDR3 DNA reads TGTGCCAGCAGCTTAAGTGGGGAGTCCTACGAGCAGTACTTC.

This clone has only one observation. The chain links TRBV9 to TRBJ2-2, with TRBD2 matching over 9 bases. The CDR3 totals 15 residues. Germline values: CDR1 SGDLS, CDR2 YYNGEE. The ends lost 2 bases at V and 6 bases at J; junction bases unmatched: 5. CDR3 sequence (DNA): TGTGCCAGCAGCGTTGGCGGGAGGGGAGCCGGGGAGCTGTTTTTT. It yields the protein CASSVGGRGAGELFF.